These T cell receptor beta chains were read from a single sample in a study of shared clonotypes between healthy human individuals. Profiled with immunoSEQ multiplex PCR; TCRdb holds only in-frame clones, not every one. The sample yields about 980,000 clones, approximately 80% seen once. The specimen sequenced was memory CD4+ T cells sorted from blood. Receptors were obtained from a young man in good health. The CDR3 runs from the conserved cysteine through the conserved F or W. Each record gives: V gene, J gene, clone size, D gene, CDR3 protein, CDR3 DNA. D genes are given only for firm matches. A clone size is listed for some rows: how often the clone was seen (once, few, many), or a class if it is expanded.

v_gene: TRBV7-6
j_gene: TRBJ2-2
abundance: .
d_gene: TRBD1
CDR3aa: CASSPGTGLLLNTGELFF
CDR3nt: TGTGCCAGCAGCCCGGGGACAGGGCTCCTTTTGAACACCGGGGAGCTGTTTTTT

v_gene: TRBV6-4
j_gene: TRBJ2-3
abundance: .
d_gene: .
CDR3aa: CASSYSILINSTDTQYF
CDR3nt: TGTGCCAGCAGTTACTCGATATTGATTAATAGCACAGATACGCAGTATTTT

v_gene: TRBV7-9
j_gene: TRBJ2-5
abundance: .
d_gene: TRBD1
CDR3aa: CASIKGTGTQETQYF
CDR3nt: TGTGCCAGCATCAAAGGGACAGGGACACAAGAGACCCAGTACTTC

v_gene: TRBV19
j_gene: TRBJ2-1
abundance: .
d_gene: .
CDR3aa: CATEADGYNEQFF
CDR3nt: TGTGCCACCGAAGCGGACGGCTACAATGAGCAGTTCTTC

v_gene: TRBV28
j_gene: TRBJ1-5
abundance: .
d_gene: .
CDR3aa: CASSSGKNQPQHF
CDR3nt: TGTGCCAGCAGTTCAGGGAAGAATCAGCCCCAGCATTTT

v_gene: TRBV7-9
j_gene: TRBJ1-1
abundance: .
d_gene: TRBD1
CDR3aa: CASSKERGRGTEAFF
CDR3nt: TGTGCCAGCAGCAAAGAAAGGGGGCGCGGCACTGAAGCTTTCTTT

v_gene: TRBV27
j_gene: TRBJ2-7
abundance: once
d_gene: TRBD2
CDR3aa: CASSPEAGGLHEQYF
CDR3nt: TGTGCCAGCAGTCCGGAGGCGGGGGGGCTTCACGAGCAGTACTTC

v_gene: TRBV10-2
j_gene: TRBJ1-1
abundance: .
d_gene: .
CDR3aa: CASSAVGGTEAFF
CDR3nt: TGCGCCAGCAGCGCAGTTGGGGGAACTGAAGCTTTCTTT

v_gene: TRBV19
j_gene: TRBJ2-6
abundance: .
d_gene: .
CDR3aa: CASKMSAGANVLTF
CDR3nt: TGTGCCAGTAAGATGTCTGCTGGGGCCAACGTCCTGACTTTC

v_gene: TRBV6-1
j_gene: TRBJ1-6
abundance: .
d_gene: .
CDR3aa: CASRNTWNSPLHF
CDR3nt: TGTGCCAGCAGAAATACTTGGAATTCACCCCTCCACTTT

v_gene: TRBV6-6
j_gene: TRBJ2-1
abundance: .
d_gene: .
CDR3aa: CASSPRDEQFF
CDR3nt: TGTGCCAGCAGTCCGCGGGACGAGCAGTTCTTC

v_gene: TRBV29-1
j_gene: TRBJ1-1
abundance: few
d_gene: TRBD1
CDR3aa: CSVRQGVYTEAFF
CDR3nt: TGCAGCGTACGGCAGGGGGTGTACACTGAAGCTTTCTTT

v_gene: TRBV19
j_gene: TRBJ2-3
abundance: .
d_gene: .
CDR3aa: CASSIMREGTQYF
CDR3nt: TGTGCCAGTAGTATAATGAGAGAGGGTACGCAGTATTTT

v_gene: TRBV28
j_gene: TRBJ2-7
abundance: .
d_gene: .
CDR3aa: CASSLSPDRPYEQYF
CDR3nt: TGTGCCAGCAGTTTATCCCCCGACAGGCCCTACGAGCAGTACTTC

v_gene: TRBV15
j_gene: TRBJ1-2
abundance: .
d_gene: TRBD1
CDR3aa: CATRLDRGTYGYTF
CDR3nt: TGTGCCACCCGGCTTGACAGGGGGACCTATGGCTACACCTTC

v_gene: TRBV4-1
j_gene: TRBJ2-7
abundance: few
d_gene: .
CDR3aa: CASSQLTGTGEQYF
CDR3nt: TGCGCCAGCAGCCAGCTTACAGGGACTGGCGAGCAGTACTTC

v_gene: TRBV11-2
j_gene: TRBJ1-2
abundance: .
d_gene: TRBD1
CDR3aa: CASRPQTGGDGYTF
CDR3nt: TGTGCCAGCAGACCCCAGACAGGGGGCGATGGCTACACCTTC

v_gene: TRBV2
j_gene: TRBJ2-7
abundance: .
d_gene: TRBD1
CDR3aa: CASSAVGQGSYEQYF
CDR3nt: TGTGCCAGCAGCGCCGTTGGACAGGGGTCCTACGAGCAGTACTTC

v_gene: TRBV5-1
j_gene: TRBJ2-3
abundance: few
d_gene: .
CDR3aa: CASSWTGSSGAGGTDTQYF
CDR3nt: TGCGCCAGCAGCTGGACAGGTTCTTCAGGGGCGGGAGGCACAGATACGCAGTATTTT

v_gene: TRBV25-1
j_gene: TRBJ2-5
abundance: once
d_gene: TRBD1
CDR3aa: CASALQGAETQYF
CDR3nt: TGTGCCAGCGCATTACAGGGGGCCGAGACCCAGTACTTC

v_gene: TRBV5-1
j_gene: TRBJ2-3
abundance: .
d_gene: TRBD2
CDR3aa: CASSASGSVDTQYF
CDR3nt: TGCGCCAGCAGCGCTAGCGGGTCCGTAGATACGCAGTATTTT

v_gene: TRBV5-6
j_gene: TRBJ1-2
abundance: .
d_gene: .
CDR3aa: CASSWDYGYTF
CDR3nt: TGTGCCAGCAGCTGGGATTATGGCTACACCTTC